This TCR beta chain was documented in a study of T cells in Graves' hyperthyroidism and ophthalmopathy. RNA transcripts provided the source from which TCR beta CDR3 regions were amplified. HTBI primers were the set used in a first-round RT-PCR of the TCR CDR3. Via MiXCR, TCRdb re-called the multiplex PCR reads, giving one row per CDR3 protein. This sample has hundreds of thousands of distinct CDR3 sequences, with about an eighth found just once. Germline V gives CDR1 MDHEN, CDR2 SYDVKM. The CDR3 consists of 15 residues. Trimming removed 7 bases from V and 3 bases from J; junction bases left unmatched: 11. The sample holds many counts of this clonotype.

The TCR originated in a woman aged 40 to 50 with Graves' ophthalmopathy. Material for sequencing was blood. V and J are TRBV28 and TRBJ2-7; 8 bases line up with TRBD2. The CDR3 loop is CASTKRREVYYEQYF. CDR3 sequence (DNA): TGTGCCAGCACCAAAAGGCGGGAGGTTTACTACGAGCAGTACTTC. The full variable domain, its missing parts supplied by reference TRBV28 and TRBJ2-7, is DVKVTQSSRYLVKRTGEKVFLECVQDMDHENMFWYRQDPGLGLRLIYFSYDVKMKEKGDIPEGYSVSREKKERFSLILESASTNQTSMYLCASTKRREVYYEQYFGPGTRLTVT.